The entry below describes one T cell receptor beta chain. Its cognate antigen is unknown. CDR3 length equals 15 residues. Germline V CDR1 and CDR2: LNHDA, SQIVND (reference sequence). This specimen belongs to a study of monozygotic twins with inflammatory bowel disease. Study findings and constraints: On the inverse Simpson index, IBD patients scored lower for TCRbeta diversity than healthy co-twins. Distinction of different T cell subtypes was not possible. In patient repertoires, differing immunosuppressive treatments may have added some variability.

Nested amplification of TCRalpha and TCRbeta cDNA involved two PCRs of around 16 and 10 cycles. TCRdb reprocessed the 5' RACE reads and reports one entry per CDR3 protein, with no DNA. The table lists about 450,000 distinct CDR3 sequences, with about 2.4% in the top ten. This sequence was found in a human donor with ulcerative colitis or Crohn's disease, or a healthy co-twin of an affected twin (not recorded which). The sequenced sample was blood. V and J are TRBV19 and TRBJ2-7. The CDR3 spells CASSIGVKSSYEQYF.